Presented here are 23 T cell receptor beta chains from one specimen sequenced in a study of blood T cell repertoires in COVID-19. Assay used: immunoSEQ multiplex PCR; TCRdb lists only in-frame clones, some missing. The data contain approximately 120,000 clones, almost 70% of them singletons. The sequencing input was peripheral blood. The receptors here all came from a woman in her sixties or seventies with acute or convalescent COVID-19.

On this clone itself: A far larger clone is just one base off, so this is likely a read error. The chain couples TRBV7-8 to TRBJ1-5; 7 bases match TRBD1. Trimming cost V 1 base and J 0 bases; bases outside gene matches: 0. This CDR3 has 15 amino acids. The germline V gene encodes CDR1 SGHVS and CDR2 FQNEAQ. The CDR3 spells CASSLGDSSNQPQHF. The CDR3 DNA is TGTGCCAGCAGCTTAGGGGACAGTAGCAATCAGCCCCAGCATTTT. Full variable domain (remainder filled in from reference TRBV7-8 and TRBJ1-5): GAGVSQSPRYKVAKRGQDVALRCDPISGHVSLFWYQQALGQGPEFLTYFQNEAQLDKSGLPSDRFFAERPEGSVSTLKIQRTQQEDSAVYLCASSLGDSSNQPQHFGDGTRLSIL.

CDR3 region: CASSLEMPMAKLFF. CDR3 coding DNA: TGCGCCAGCAGCTTGGAGATGCCCATGGCAAAACTGTTTTTT. J is TRBJ1-4 and V is TRBV5-1, with D unclear. V shed 0 bases and J shed 10 bases, with 13 bases lying between them. Germline lookup yields CDR1 SGHRS and CDR2 YFSETQ. CDR3 size: 14 residues. The full variable domain, its missing parts supplied by reference TRBV5-1 and TRBJ1-4, is KAGVTQTPRYLIKTRGQQVTLSCSPISGHRSVSWYQQTPGQGLQFLFEYFSETQRNKGNFPGRFSGRQFSNSRSEMNVSTLELGDSALYLCASSLEMPMAKLFFGSGTQLSVL.

CDR3 sequence reads: CASSPTGLENEKLFF. In DNA, the CDR3 is TGTGCCAGCAGTCCCACAGGGTTGGAGAATGAAAAACTGTTTTTT. The V gene is TRBV6-5, the J gene TRBJ1-4, with a possible D match to TRBD1 (6 bases). Trimming cost V 5 bases and J 5 bases, with 15 bases left between them. The CDR3 spans 15 residues. Germline V gives CDR1 MNHEY, CDR2 SVGAGI.

This clone was counted between two and nine times. This specimen includes other DNA sequences encoding the same CDR3. V usage is TRBV6-5 and J usage is TRBJ2-7, with 9 bases fitting TRBD1. With V trimmed by 6 bases and J by 1 base, 4 bases remained unmatched. The CDR3 has 14 residues. In germline, CDR1 is MNHEY, CDR2 SVGAGI. The CDR3 region is CASSLTGGSYEQYF. The CDR3 DNA follows: TGTGCCAGCAGCTTGACAGGGGGGTCCTACGAGCAGTACTTC.

DNA for the CDR3: TGTGCCAGCAGTTATTCCCAGGGAAGAGAGACCCAGTACTTC. Translated, it gives CASSYSQGRETQYF. The rearrangement links TRBV6-5 to TRBJ2-5; TRBD1 might be the D (5 bases). This CDR3 has 14 amino acids. V was clipped by 3 bases and J by 4 bases, with 12 bases between them. Germline CDR1 and CDR2: MNHEY and SVGAGI.

The chain links TRBV19 to TRBJ2-2; 7 nucleotides match TRBD2. This CDR3 is 14 amino acids long. Per germline, CDR1 LNHDA and CDR2 SQIVND (reference sequence). J lost 4 bases, V lost 8 bases, and 7 bases had no gene match. CDR3 sequence: CASRSGGSTGELFF. The CDR3 DNA reads TGTGCCAGTCGATCTGGCGGGAGCACCGGGGAGCTGTTTTTT.

The chain uses TRBV5-6 and TRBJ1-1; no firm D call. Trimming cost V 3 bases and J 4 bases, with 16 bases left between them. The germline gives CDR1 SGHDT, CDR2 YYEEEE. This CDR3 is built from 15 residues. The CDR3 spells CASSYTTLGTTEAFF. The CDR3 DNA reads as TGTGCCAGCAGCTATACCACCCTAGGTACCACTGAAGCTTTCTTT.

V usage is TRBV5-1 and J usage is TRBJ2-3, with 11 positions matching TRBD2. The germline gives CDR1 SGHRS, CDR2 YFSETQ. V shed 7 bases, J shed 4 bases, and the junction held 8 bases outside the gene matches. The CDR3 has 15 amino acids. The CDR3 bases are TGCGCCAGCGCAACTAGCGGGGGCCCCTCAGATACGCAGTATTTT. It is translated as CASATSGGPSDTQYF. Supplemented by reference TRBV5-1 and TRBJ2-3, the full variable domain reads KAGVTQTPRYLIKTRGQQVTLSCSPISGHRSVSWYQQTPGQGLQFLFEYFSETQRNKGNFPGRFSGRQFSNSRSEMNVSTLELGDSALYLCASATSGGPSDTQYFGPGTRLTVL.

The V call is TRBV15, the J call TRBJ2-3; tentative D call: TRBD2 (5 bases). The CDR3 length is 16 residues. V was clipped by 1 base and J by 0 bases, with 11 bases between them. Germline assignment: CDR1 LNHNV and CDR2 YYDKDF (reference sequence). The CDR3: CATSRVAGSSTDTQYF. CDR3 in DNA: TGTGCCACCAGCAGAGTGGCGGGTTCTAGCACAGATACGCAGTATTTT.

The table lists this clone with a few counts. CDR3 DNA: TGTGCCAGCAGTTACTACCACAGTGGGAGCAATCAGCCCCAGCATTTT. Protein sequence: CASSYYHSGSNQPQHF. The chain is built from TRBV6-2 or TRBV6-3 and TRBJ1-5; D is unclear. V was trimmed by 1 base and J by 1 base, leaving 11 bases between them. CDR1 is MNHEY and CDR2 is SVGEGT in the germline V gene. This CDR3 spans 16 amino acids.

This clone occurred a few times. The chain links TRBV7-5 to TRBJ1-1; the table's D gene call, TRBD1, was not cross checked with the DNA. TRBV7-5 is noted as a pseudogene. This CDR3 region has 18 residues. The CDR3 reads CARSSWNRGVMLNTEAFF. CDR3 bases: TGTGCCAGAAGCTCGTGGAACAGGGGCGTGATGTTGAACACTGAAGCTTTCTTT.

The genes are TRBV5-1 and TRBJ2-3, with 9 bases aligning to TRBD2. CDR3 length: 15 residues. Trimming took 2 bases from V and 1 from J; bases not matched to a gene: 2. The V gene's germline CDR1 is SGHRS and CDR2 YFSETQ. The CDR3 DNA sequence: TGCGCCAGCAGCTTAGCGGGGGGACGCACAGATACGCAGTATTTT. This sequence encodes CASSLAGGRTDTQYF.

The rearrangement links TRBV5-1 to TRBJ2-7; 9 positions match TRBD1. Germline trimming cut 4 bases from V and 5 bases from J; bases unmatched to any gene: 4. The germline V gene has CDR1 SGHRS and CDR2 YFSETQ. The CDR3 runs 13 residues. CDR3 region: CASSRTGVDEQYF. CDR3 DNA sequence: TGCGCCAGCAGCCGGACAGGGGTCGACGAGCAGTACTTC.

This rearrangement joins TRBV7-2 to TRBJ1-1, with 8 bases fitting TRBD1. V was clipped by 5 bases and J by 5 bases; unmatched bases: 16. Looked up from germline, CDR1 is SGHTA and CDR2 is FQGNSA. The CDR3 length is 17 residues. CDR3 DNA sequence: TGTGCCAGCAGCCTTCTCCGGACAGGGAGGTCCGGGACTGAAGCTTTCTTT. Protein sequence: CASSLLRTGRSGTEAFF. The variable domain in full, completed from reference TRBV7-2 and TRBJ1-1, reads GAGVSQSPSNKVTEKGKDVELRCDPISGHTALYWYRQSLGQGLEFLIYFQGNSAPDKSGLPSDRFSAERTGGSVSTLTIQRTQQEDSAVYLCASSLLRTGRSGTEAFFGQGTRLTVV.

This chain joins TRBV6-5 and TRBJ2-7, with 8 bases that match TRBD1. There are 13 residues in the CDR3. With V trimmed by 6 bases and J by 2 bases, 3 bases remained unmatched. CDR1 is MNHEY and CDR2 is SVGAGI in the germline V gene. The CDR3 DNA sequence: TGTGCCAGCAGCGACAGGGGTCCCTACGAGCAGTACTTC. This translates into CASSDRGPYEQYF.

This clone was detected once. The identical CDR3 is also encoded by other nucleotide sequences in the sample. The gene calls are TRBV5-1 and TRBJ2-1, with 10 nucleotides matching TRBD2. V trimming: 0 bases; J trimming: 4 bases; junction bases outside the gene matches: 1. The CDR3 contains 15 residues. Germline values: CDR1 SGHRS, CDR2 YFSETQ. The CDR3 protein is CASSLGTSGYNEQFF. CDR3 nucleotide sequence: TGCGCCAGCAGCTTGGGGACTAGCGGATACAATGAGCAGTTCTTC.

This clone was picked up a small number of times. This chain joins TRBV6-5 and TRBJ1-3, with 9 bases that match TRBD1. The CDR3 sequence is 16 residues long. With 4 bases clipped from V and 3 bases from J, the junction kept 7 bases outside the gene matches. Germline values: CDR1 MNHEY, CDR2 SVGAGI. The DNA of the CDR3 is TGTGCCAGCAGTTCCCAGACAGGGGGACATGGAAACACCATATATTTT. Translated: CASSSQTGGHGNTIYF.

The rearrangement links TRBV14 to TRBJ2-1; 9 bases are shared with TRBD2. CDR3 length equals 15 residues. Losses at the gene ends were 4 bases for V and 7 bases for J; bases not matched to a gene: 8. Germline loops: CDR1 SGHDN, CDR2 FVKESK. The CDR3 DNA is TGTGCCAGCAGCCGGGCTAGCGGGGCGGTGAATGAGCAGTTCTTC. Its protein is CASSRASGAVNEQFF.

V is TRBV6-6 and J is TRBJ1-2; 7 bases are shared with TRBD1. V gave up 6 bases and J gave up 2 bases; unmatched junction bases: 9. The CDR3 spans 15 residues. Germline values: CDR1 MNHNY, CDR2 SVGAGI (reference sequence). The CDR3 region has the DNA TGTGCCAGCAGAAAGGGGGCAGAAGGAAACTATGGCTACACCTTC. This encodes CASRKGAEGNYGYTF.

This clone was detected a few times. The chain links TRBV7-9 to TRBJ1-1, with no clear D. Germline V lookup: CDR1 SEHNR, CDR2 FQNEAQ (reference sequence). V shed 5 bases and J shed 0 bases, with 10 bases lying between them. The CDR3 is 14 residues long. The CDR3 region has the DNA TGTGCCAGCAGCCCGGGTCGGGTGAACACTGAAGCTTTCTTT. Residues: CASSPGRVNTEAFF.

In DNA form, the CDR3 reads TGTGCCAGCAGCTTTCAGCAGCGGGCCGAGCAGTACTTC. Protein sequence: CASSFQQRAEQYF. This rearrangement joins TRBV11-2 to TRBJ2-7, with a tentative D call TRBD2 (6 bases). The V and J ends lost 3 bases and 6 bases respectively, with 12 bases between them. This CDR3 region has 13 residues. Germline-derived CDR1 and CDR2 are SGHAT and FQNNGV.

This chain uses TRBV3-1 (or the pseudogene TRBV3-2) with TRBJ2-2, with D possibly matching TRBD2 (5 bases). Germline lookup yields CDR1 LGHDT and CDR2 YNNKEL (reference sequence). Trimming took 1 base from V and 5 from J, leaving 8 bases between them. The CDR3 runs to 14 residues. CDR3 bases: TGTGCCAGCAGCCAAGGCAGGACTACCGGGGAGCTGTTTTTT. Its protein is CASSQGRTTGELFF.

This clone showed up just once. The chain recombines TRBV6-4 with TRBJ1-3; D might be TRBD1 (5 bases). Trimming stripped 0 bases from V and 0 bases from J, with 6 bases between. This CDR3 has 15 amino acids. From germline, CDR1 is MRHNA and CDR2 SNTAGT. The CDR3 bases are TGTGCCAGCAGTGACTCGACAGTCTCTGGAAACACCATATATTTT. Translation gives CASSDSTVSGNTIYF.